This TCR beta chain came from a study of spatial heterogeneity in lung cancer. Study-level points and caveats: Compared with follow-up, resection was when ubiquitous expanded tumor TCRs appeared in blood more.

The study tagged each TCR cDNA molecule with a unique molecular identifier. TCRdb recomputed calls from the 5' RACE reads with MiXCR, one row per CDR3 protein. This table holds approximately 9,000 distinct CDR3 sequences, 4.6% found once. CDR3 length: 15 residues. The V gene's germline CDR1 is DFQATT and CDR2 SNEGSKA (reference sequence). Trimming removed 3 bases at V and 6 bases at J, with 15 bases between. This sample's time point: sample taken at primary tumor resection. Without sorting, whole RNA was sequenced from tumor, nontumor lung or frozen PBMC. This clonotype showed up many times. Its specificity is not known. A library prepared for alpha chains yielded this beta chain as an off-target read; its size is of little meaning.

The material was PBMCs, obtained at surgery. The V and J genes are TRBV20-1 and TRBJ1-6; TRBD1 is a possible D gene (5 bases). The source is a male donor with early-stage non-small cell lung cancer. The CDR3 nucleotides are TGCAGTGCTAGCCTTTGGGGGGGTTCTAATTCACCCCTCCACTTT. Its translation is CSASLWGGSNSPLHF.